This T cell receptor beta chain was sequenced during a study of blood T cell repertoires in COVID-19. Study as a whole: COVID-19 samples, acute and convalescent, were from the United States, Italy and Spain. In each case, the material was cDNA or gDNA derived from T cells, B-cell-depleted T cells, or PBMCs.

In the study's own analysis: The assay estimated nucleated cells by amplifying reference gene primers. Sequenced by immunoSEQ multiplex PCR; TCRdb stores in-frame clones only, minus some. V, J and clone size were drawn from that table, and D and trimming were deduced from the DNA. Of 140,000 or so clones in the sample, about four fifths are singletons; the top ten hold 7% to 10%. This clone occurred once. CDR1 and CDR2 from the germline V gene are SGHTA and FQGNSA. The V segment lost 4 bases and the J segment 6 bases; nucleotides outside the gene matches: 5. The CDR3 runs 14 residues. This receptor was identified in a human donor in a cohort sampled during active COVID-19. The sample was peripheral blood. The rearrangement links TRBV7-2 to TRBJ2-1, with TRBD2 matching 8 bases. The CDR3 sequence is CASSSRTSINEQFF. In DNA, the CDR3 is TGTGCCAGCAGCTCCCGGACTAGCATCAATGAGCAGTTCTTC.